The T cell receptor (beta chain) under discussion was sequenced for a study of T-cell reconstitution after alpha-beta-depleted transplantation in children. During its preparation, the TCRbeta library received unique molecular identifiers. One entry per CDR3 protein, called by TCRdb with MiXCR from the PCR reads. The sample holds about 200,000 distinct CDR3 sequences, 6.3% seen once. CDR3 length: 12 amino acids. Germline CDR1 ENHRY, CDR2 SYGVKD. Trimming removed 3 bases from V and 7 bases from J, with 8 bases in between. Ten or more counts support this clonotype. Sequences were derived from PBMCs, sampled before TCRalphabeta/CD19-depleted stem cell transplant. The V and J genes are TRBV10-3 and TRBJ2-3; D not resolved. This receptor was obtained from a girl in the first two years of life with combined immunodeficiency, due to receive a stem cell transplant. This CDR3 is CAISEQSYTQYF. CDR3 bases: TGTGCCATCAGTGAACAATCATATACGCAGTATTTT.